Described below is a single T cell receptor (beta chain) sequence and its context. Its antigen remains unidentified. This record belongs to a study of T cells after posttransplantation cyclophosphamide. Trimming removed 1 base from V and 0 bases from J, with 11 bases in between. The CDR3 spans 16 residues. Germline V gene sequence: CDR1 LNHDA, CDR2 SQIVND (reference sequence). Study-wide points: Later blood repertoires were often dominated by clones from the donor CD8+ memory compartment. After PTCy, TRB diversity resembled that of CNI/methotrexate controls.

Sequenced by immunoSEQ multiplex PCR; TCRdb stores in-frame clones only, minus some. The profile shows tens of thousands of clones, 78% of them singletons. Cyclophosphamide on days +3 and +4 followed busulfan-fludarabine conditioning and a marrow graft. Sequencing used CD4+ T cells sorted from blood, obtained around 2,000 days after a stem cell transplant with posttransplant cyclophosphamide. This chain links TRBV19 with TRBJ2-3; D might be TRBD2 (6 bases). This clonotype was sampled from a female patient in her thirties or forties who received an allogeneic stem cell transplant from a related donor, was CMV-positive, and had no GVHD. Some T cells may have come from the graft donor. In DNA form, the CDR3 reads TGTGCCAGTAGTATAGGAACCGGGACTAGCACAGATACGCAGTATTTT. It is translated as CASSIGTGTSTDTQYF. Full variable domain (rest looked up from reference TRBV19 and TRBJ2-3): DGGITQSPKYLFRKEGQNVTLSCEQNLNHDAMYWYRQDPGQGLRLIYYSQIVNDFQKGDIAEGYSVSREKKESFPLTVTSAQKNPTAFYLCASSIGTGTSTDTQYFGPGTRLTVL.